This is a list of T cell receptor beta chains from one sample in a study of CD8 T cells in ankylosing spondylitis. Each CDR3 protein is one row after TCRdb ran MiXCR on the 5' RACE reads. The data show about 460,000 distinct CDR3 sequences, under 5.5% seen once. The sample was blood, either unsorted or a sorted T cell fraction (not recorded which). The receptors stem from a male donor with ankylosing spondylitis. The CDR3 runs from the conserved cysteine through the conserved F or W. The D gene is left open where the match is weak.

D,V,J,CDR3
TRBD2,TRBV5-5,TRBJ2-5,CASSFTGGETQYF
NA,TRBV27,TRBJ2-7,CASSFGLTYEQYF
NA,TRBV20-1,TRBJ1-1,CSASRDTLNTEAFF
NA,TRBV20-1,TRBJ2-5,CSAKLGVKGAQYF
NA,TRBV20-1,TRBJ2-5,CSARDLGWGERTQYF
NA,TRBV11-1,TRBJ2-1,CASSLENSAGWGHNEQFF
NA,TRBV5-1,TRBJ1-2,CASSLVSGVYGYTF
NA,TRBV11-2,TRBJ1-1,CASSLDPHEEGRGTEAFF
TRBD1,TRBV20-1,TRBJ1-2,CSAIRTGIYGYTF
TRBD1,TRBV28,TRBJ1-2,CASSEGQGARGYTF
NA,TRBV11-2,TRBJ2-1,CASSKEVLAIEQFF
NA,TRBV7-2,TRBJ1-6,CASSFGRVSPLHF
NA,TRBV2,TRBJ2-7,CASSERSSSYEQYF
NA,TRBV5-1,TRBJ2-7,CASSPEGSYEQYF
NA,TRBV9,TRBJ1-2,CASSASTGGLRHGYTF
NA,TRBV29-1,TRBJ2-6,CSVGPHSGANVLTF
NA,TRBV6-5,TRBJ1-1,CASSYGRTYTEAFF
NA,TRBV11-2,TRBJ1-6,CASSPTLQGGNSPLHF
NA,TRBV12-3/TRBV12-4,TRBJ1-1,CASSLMAGEQAFF
TRBD1,TRBV5-1,TRBJ2-5,CASSFQTGGQETQYF
NA,TRBV7-2,TRBJ2-1,CASSKAGLSSYNEQFF
TRBD1,TRBV2,TRBJ1-2,CASSAWGQGEGYTF
NA,TRBV12-3/TRBV12-4,TRBJ2-7,CASSLGVYSYEQYF
NA,TRBV3-1,TRBJ2-1,CASSQNGQLVFYEQFF
NA,TRBV19,TRBJ2-6,CASSIRPSRANVLTF
TRBD1,TRBV4-2,TRBJ2-3,CASSQVSQGTDTQYF
NA,TRBV12-3/TRBV12-4,TRBJ1-1,CASSFQPNTEAFF
TRBD2,TRBV5-1,TRBJ2-7,CASSHGTSGSHSYEQYF
NA,TRBV4-1,TRBJ2-7,CASSQDSFGDEQYF
TRBD2,TRBV25-1,TRBJ2-5,CASSEASGRQGETQYF
NA,TRBV4-3,TRBJ1-1,CASSQDTGGTEAFF
NA,TRBV7-8,TRBJ2-7,CASSPFRVSYEQYF
NA,TRBV6-1,TRBJ2-3,CASSELGYTQYF
NA,TRBV10-3,TRBJ2-2,CAISESVGVGPEELFF
TRBD2,TRBV4-3,TRBJ2-1,CASSLGLAGDINEQFF
NA,TRBV4-3,TRBJ1-4,CASSPARRANEKLFF
NA,TRBV11-2,TRBJ2-3,CASSLVYSATDTQYF
NA,TRBV7-8,TRBJ1-1,CASSVDLLGKAFF
NA,TRBV20-1,TRBJ2-7,CSASGDNDRSEQYF
NA,TRBV20-1,TRBJ1-2,CSASPAGYGYTF